This TCR beta chain was documented in a study of T-cell memory formation after mild COVID-19. General study findings and limits: Prior to infection, memory already included some responding clones, suggesting cross-reactive memory joined. The study found contracting CD4+ clones mainly in CM and EM and contracting CD8+ clones in EMRA.

On this clonotype itself: The antigen is unknown.

A single record per CDR3 protein comes from TCRdb applying MiXCR to the 5' RACE reads. The table has about 190,000 distinct CDR3 sequences, about 10% seen once. The clonotype was recovered from a man in his late teens or twenties who had mild COVID-19 (a few samples of this study predate the infection). Cell type and time point are not known. The sample comprised PBMCs or a T cell subset sorted from them (not recorded which).

The CDR3 coding sequence is TGCGCCAGCAGCATGGGACAGGGGGCCCACTATGGCTACACCTTC. This codes for CASSMGQGAHYGYTF. The genes are TRBV5-1 and TRBJ1-2, with 12 bases that match TRBD1. The CDR3 runs to 15 residues. V lost 4 bases to trimming and J lost 3 bases; unmatched junction nucleotides: 4. CDR1 and CDR2 from the germline V gene are SGHRS and YFSETQ.